The next 8 T cell receptor beta chains were all read from a single sample in a study of CD8 T cells in Susac syndrome. Reverse transcription used roughly 0.5 to 1 ug RNA and random hexamers. One entry per CDR3 protein, called by TCRdb with MiXCR from the immunoSEQ multiplex PCR reads. Found here are 110,000 or so distinct CDR3 sequences, approximately 90% of them singletons; the top ten hold approximately 0.13%. The sample comprised CD8+ T cells from PBMCs. Receptor source: a human donor in good health.

The chain joins TRBV7-2 to TRBJ2-1; D remains ambiguous. V was clipped by 4 bases and J by 6 bases, with 4 bases between them. Germline CDR1 reads SGHTA; CDR2 reads FQGNSA. This CDR3 is built from 11 residues. The CDR3 sequence: CASSSRNEQFF. CDR3 bases: TGTGCCAGCAGCTCTCGCAATGAGCAGTTCTTC.

The chain uses TRBV5-4 and TRBJ2-2, with 8 nucleotides matching TRBD2. Trimming removed 3 bases from V and 3 bases from J; junction bases left unmatched: 1. The CDR3 is 14 residues long. Germline CDR1 and CDR2: SGHNT and YYREEE (reference sequence). The CDR3 sequence is CASSSTSDTGELFF. CDR3 sequence (DNA): TGTGCCAGCAGCTCGACTAGCGACACCGGGGAGCTGTTTTTT.

The chain carries TRBV5-1 and TRBJ2-5; D possibly matches TRBD1 or TRBD2 (6 bases each). Trimming left V 4 bases short and J 4 bases short, with 29 bases between. CDR3 length: 19 amino acids. Germline CDR1 is SGHRS and CDR2 is YFSETQ. CDR3: CASSPRGEKRIRGAETQYF. In DNA form, the CDR3 reads TGCGCCAGCAGCCCGAGGGGGGAAAAACGGATCAGGGGTGCAGAGACCCAGTACTTC. Complete variable domain (other parts from reference TRBV5-1 and TRBJ2-5): KAGVTQTPRYLIKTRGQQVTLSCSPISGHRSVSWYQQTPGQGLQFLFEYFSETQRNKGNFPGRFSGRQFSNSRSEMNVSTLELGDSALYLCASSPRGEKRIRGAETQYFGPGTRLLVL.

CDR3: CASSLSTGGLTEAFF. In nucleotides, the CDR3 is TGCGCCAGCAGCTTGTCGACAGGGGGCCTCACTGAAGCTTTCTTT. The rearrangement joins TRBV5-1 to TRBJ1-1; TRBD1 agrees at 10 bases. CDR1 and CDR2 from the germline V gene are SGHRS and YFSETQ. V was clipped by 1 base and J by 4 bases; unmatched bases: 4. This CDR3 comprises 15 residues.

The CDR3 reads CASSTRTGETEAFF. The CDR3 region has the DNA TGTGCCAGCAGTACCCGGACAGGGGAGACTGAAGCTTTCTTT. The chain has TRBV6-2 or TRBV6-3 and TRBJ1-1; 9 bases are shared with TRBD1. V trimming: 5 bases; J trimming: 5 bases; junction bases outside the gene matches: 6. This CDR3 has 14 amino acids. CDR1 is MNHEY and CDR2 is SVGEGT in the germline V gene.

The chain employs TRBV2 and TRBJ1-5; tentative D call: TRBD1 (5 bases). CDR1 and CDR2 from the germline V gene are SNHLY and FYNNEI. The CDR3 is 15 amino acids. The V end was cut by 5 bases, the J end by 4 bases, with 15 bases between. The CDR3 nucleotides are TGTGCCAGCAGTCAAGACAGCGCCAATAATCAGCCCCAGCATTTT. This encodes CASSQDSANNQPQHF.

This clonotype was observed once. This chain joins TRBV19 and TRBJ2-7; possibly TRBD2 for D (5 bases). There are 16 residues in the CDR3. Per germline, CDR1 LNHDA and CDR2 SQIVND (reference sequence). V was pared by 11 bases and J by 0 bases, with 23 bases between. The CDR3 is CASSWTALSSSYEQYF. CDR3 bases: TGTGCCTCTTCCTGGACTGCACTCTCCAGCTCCTACGAGCAGTACTTC.

This clonotype was detected only once. The V call is TRBV3-1, the J call TRBJ1-2; TRBD1 matches 9 bases. J gave up 8 bases and V 0 bases, and 4 bases lay outside the gene matches. The CDR3 length is 14 residues. Looked up from germline, CDR1 is LGHDT and CDR2 is YNNKEL (reference sequence). In DNA, the CDR3 is TGTGCCAGCAGCCAAGATACAGGGGGCTTCGGCTACACCTTC. It yields the protein CASSQDTGGFGYTF.